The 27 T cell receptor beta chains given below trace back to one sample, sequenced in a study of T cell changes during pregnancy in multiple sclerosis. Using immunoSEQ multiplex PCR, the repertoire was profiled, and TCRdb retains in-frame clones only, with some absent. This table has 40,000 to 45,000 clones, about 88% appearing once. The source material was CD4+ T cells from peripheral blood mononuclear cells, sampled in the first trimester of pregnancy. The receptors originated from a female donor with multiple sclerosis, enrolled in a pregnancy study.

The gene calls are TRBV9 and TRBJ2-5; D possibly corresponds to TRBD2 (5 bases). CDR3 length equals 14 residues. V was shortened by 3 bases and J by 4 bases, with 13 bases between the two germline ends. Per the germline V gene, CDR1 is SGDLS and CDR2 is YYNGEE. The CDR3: CASSAQHRGETQYF. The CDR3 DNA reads TGTGCCAGCAGCGCCCAACATCGGGGAGAGACCCAGTACTTC.

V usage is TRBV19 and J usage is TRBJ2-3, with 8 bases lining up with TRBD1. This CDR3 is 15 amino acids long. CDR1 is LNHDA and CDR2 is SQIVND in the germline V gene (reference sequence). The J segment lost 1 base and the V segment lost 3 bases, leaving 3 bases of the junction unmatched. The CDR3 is CASSIRGLGTDTQYF. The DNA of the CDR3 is TGTGCCAGTAGTATCAGGGGGCTGGGCACAGATACGCAGTATTTT.

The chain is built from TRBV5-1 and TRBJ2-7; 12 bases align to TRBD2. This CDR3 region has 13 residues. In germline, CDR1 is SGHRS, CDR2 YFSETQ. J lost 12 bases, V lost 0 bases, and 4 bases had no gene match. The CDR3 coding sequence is TGCGCCAGCAGCTTGGGACTAGCGGGAGTTGCGTACTTC. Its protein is CASSLGLAGVAYF.

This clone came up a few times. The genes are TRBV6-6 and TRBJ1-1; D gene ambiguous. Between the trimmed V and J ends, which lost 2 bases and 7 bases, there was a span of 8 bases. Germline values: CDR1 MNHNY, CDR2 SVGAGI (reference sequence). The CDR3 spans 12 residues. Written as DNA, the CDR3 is TGTGCCAGCAGTTACGACACAAGTGAAGCTTTCTTT. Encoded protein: CASSYDTSEAFF.

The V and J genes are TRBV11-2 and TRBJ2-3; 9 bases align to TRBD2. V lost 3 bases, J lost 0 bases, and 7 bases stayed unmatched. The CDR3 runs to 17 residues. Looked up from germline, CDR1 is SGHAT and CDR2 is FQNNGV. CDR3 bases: TGTGCCAGCAGCTTTAAATCGAGCGGGAGGAGCACAGATACGCAGTATTTT. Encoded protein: CASSFKSSGRSTDTQYF.

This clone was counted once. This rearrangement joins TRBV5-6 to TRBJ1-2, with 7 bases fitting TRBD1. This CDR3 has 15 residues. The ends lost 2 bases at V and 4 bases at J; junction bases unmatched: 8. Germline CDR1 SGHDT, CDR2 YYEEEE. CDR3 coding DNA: TGTGCCAGCAGCTTCCTGGGACAGAATCTCTATGGCTACACCTTC. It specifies CASSFLGQNLYGYTF.

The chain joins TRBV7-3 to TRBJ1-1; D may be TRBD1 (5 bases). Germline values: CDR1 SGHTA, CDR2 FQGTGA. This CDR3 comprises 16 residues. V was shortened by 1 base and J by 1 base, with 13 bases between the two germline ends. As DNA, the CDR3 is TGTGCCAGCAGCTTAAGCGGCAGCCAGGGGAACACTGAAGCTTTCTTT. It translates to CASSLSGSQGNTEAFF. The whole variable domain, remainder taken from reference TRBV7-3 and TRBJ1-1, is GAGVSQTPSNKVTEKGKYVELRCDPISGHTALYWYRQSLGQGPEFLIYFQGTGAADDSGLPNDRFFAVRPEGSVSTLKIQRTERGDSAVYLCASSLSGSQGNTEAFFGQGTRLTVV.

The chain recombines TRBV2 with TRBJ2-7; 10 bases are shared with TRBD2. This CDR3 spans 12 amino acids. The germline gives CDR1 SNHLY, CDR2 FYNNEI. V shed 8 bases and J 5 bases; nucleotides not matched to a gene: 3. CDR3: CASFLAGDEQYF. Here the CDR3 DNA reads TGTGCCAGCTTTCTAGCGGGAGACGAGCAGTACTTC.

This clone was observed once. In DNA, the CDR3 is TGTGCCAGCAGTTTATTAGGGGAGGGTACTTTCTCTGGGGCCAACGTCCTGACTTTC. It yields the protein CASSLLGEGTFSGANVLTF. The chain has TRBV27 and TRBJ2-6; 7 bases fit TRBD2. Germline CDR1 reads MNHEY; CDR2 reads SMNVEV (reference sequence). There are 19 residues in the CDR3. Trimming removed 1 base from V and 0 bases from J; junction bases left unmatched: 9.

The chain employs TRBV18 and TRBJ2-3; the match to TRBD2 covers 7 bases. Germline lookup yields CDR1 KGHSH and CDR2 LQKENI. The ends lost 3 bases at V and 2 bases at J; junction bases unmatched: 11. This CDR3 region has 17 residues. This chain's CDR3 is CASSPRSLRGNTDTQYF. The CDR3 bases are TGTGCCAGCTCACCTAGGTCTCTGCGGGGGAACACAGATACGCAGTATTTT.

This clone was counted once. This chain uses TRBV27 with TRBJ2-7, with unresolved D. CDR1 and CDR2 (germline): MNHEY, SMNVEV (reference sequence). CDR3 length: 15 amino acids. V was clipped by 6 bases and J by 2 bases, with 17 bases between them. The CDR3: CASRRLTTPAYEQYF. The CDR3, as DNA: TGTGCCAGCAGACGCTTAACCACGCCGGCCTACGAGCAGTACTTC.

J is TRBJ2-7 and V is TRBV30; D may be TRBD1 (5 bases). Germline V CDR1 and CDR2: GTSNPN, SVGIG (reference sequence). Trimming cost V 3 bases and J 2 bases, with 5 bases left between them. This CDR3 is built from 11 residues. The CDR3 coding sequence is TGTGCCTGGAGGGACACCTACGAGCAGTACTTC. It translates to CAWRDTYEQYF.

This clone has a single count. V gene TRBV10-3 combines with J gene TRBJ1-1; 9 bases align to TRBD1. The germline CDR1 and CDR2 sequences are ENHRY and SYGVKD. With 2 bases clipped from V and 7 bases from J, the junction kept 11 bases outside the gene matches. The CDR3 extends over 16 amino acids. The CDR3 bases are TGTGCCATCAGTGAGCCCTCCGGGACAGGGCCTTATGAAGCTTTCTTT. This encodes CAISEPSGTGPYEAFF.

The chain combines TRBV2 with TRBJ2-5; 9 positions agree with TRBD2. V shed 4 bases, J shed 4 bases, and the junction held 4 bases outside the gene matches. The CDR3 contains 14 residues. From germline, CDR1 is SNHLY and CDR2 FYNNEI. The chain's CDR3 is CASSGLAGLETQYF. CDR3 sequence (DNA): TGTGCCAGCAGTGGCCTAGCGGGACTAGAGACCCAGTACTTC.

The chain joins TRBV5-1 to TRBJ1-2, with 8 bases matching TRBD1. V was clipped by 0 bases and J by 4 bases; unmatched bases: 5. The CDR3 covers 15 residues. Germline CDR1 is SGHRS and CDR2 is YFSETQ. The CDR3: CASSLGDRTAYGYTF. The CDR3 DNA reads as TGCGCCAGCAGCTTGGGGGACAGGACAGCCTATGGCTACACCTTC.

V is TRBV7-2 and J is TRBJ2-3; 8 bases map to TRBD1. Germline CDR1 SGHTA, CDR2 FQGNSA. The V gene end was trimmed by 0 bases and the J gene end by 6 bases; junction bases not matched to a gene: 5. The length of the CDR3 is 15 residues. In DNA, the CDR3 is TGTGCCAGCAGCTTAGCGGACAGGGTGACGGATACGCAGTATTTT. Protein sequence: CASSLADRVTDTQYF.

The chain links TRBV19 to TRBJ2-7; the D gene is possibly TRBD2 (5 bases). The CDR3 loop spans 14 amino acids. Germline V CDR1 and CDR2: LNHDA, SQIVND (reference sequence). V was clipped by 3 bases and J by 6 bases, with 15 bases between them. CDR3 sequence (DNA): TGTGCCAGTAGTATGTCCAGACGGGGTCTCGAGCAGTACTTC. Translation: CASSMSRRGLEQYF.

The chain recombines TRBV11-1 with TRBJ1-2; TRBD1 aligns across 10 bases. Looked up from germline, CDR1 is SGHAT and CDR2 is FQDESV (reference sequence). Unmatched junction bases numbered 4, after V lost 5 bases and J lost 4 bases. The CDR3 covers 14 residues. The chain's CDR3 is CASSPGQGGYGYTF. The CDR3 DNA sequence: TGTGCCAGCAGCCCCGGACAGGGGGGCTATGGCTACACCTTC.

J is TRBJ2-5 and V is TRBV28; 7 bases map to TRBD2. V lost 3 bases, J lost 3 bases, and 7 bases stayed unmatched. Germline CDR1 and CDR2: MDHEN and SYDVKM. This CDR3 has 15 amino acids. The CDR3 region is CASSLSLGGEETQYF. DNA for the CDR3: TGTGCCAGCAGTTTGTCCTTGGGGGGGGAAGAGACCCAGTACTTC.

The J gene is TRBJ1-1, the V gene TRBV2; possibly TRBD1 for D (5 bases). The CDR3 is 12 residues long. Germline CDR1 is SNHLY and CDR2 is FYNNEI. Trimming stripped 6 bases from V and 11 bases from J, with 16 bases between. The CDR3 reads CASRTLGHGAFF. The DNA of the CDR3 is TGTGCCAGCAGGACCTTGGGGCACGGGGCTTTCTTT.

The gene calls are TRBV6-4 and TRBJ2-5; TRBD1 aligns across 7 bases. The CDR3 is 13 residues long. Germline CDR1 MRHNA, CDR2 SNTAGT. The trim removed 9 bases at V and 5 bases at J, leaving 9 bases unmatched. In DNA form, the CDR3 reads TGTGCCAGGGGGAGATACAGGGGCGAGACCCAGTACTTC. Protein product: CARGRYRGETQYF.

CDR3 coding DNA: TGTGCCAGCAGTGGAGGGAGGGATCGGGAAGCTTTCTTT. This codes for CASSGGRDREAFF. This sequence joins TRBV6-1 and TRBJ1-1; D not resolved. Germline CDR1 reads MNHNS; CDR2 reads SASEGT. The V end lost 4 bases, the J end lost 8 bases, and 14 bases lay between the germline ends. CDR3 length equals 13 residues.

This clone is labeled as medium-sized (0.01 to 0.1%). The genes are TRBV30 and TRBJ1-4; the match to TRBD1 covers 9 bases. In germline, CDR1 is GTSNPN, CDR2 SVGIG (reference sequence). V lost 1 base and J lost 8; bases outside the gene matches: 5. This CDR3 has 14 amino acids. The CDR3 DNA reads TGTGCCTGGAGTGGCGGGACAGGGTCAGAAAAACTGTTTTTT. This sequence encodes CAWSGGTGSEKLFF. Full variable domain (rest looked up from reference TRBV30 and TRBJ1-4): SQTIHQWPATLVQPVGSPLSLECTVEGTSNPNLYWYRQAAGRGLQLLFYSVGIGQISSEVPQNLSASRPQDRQFILSSKKLLLSDSGFYLCAWSGGTGSEKLFFGSGTQLSVL.

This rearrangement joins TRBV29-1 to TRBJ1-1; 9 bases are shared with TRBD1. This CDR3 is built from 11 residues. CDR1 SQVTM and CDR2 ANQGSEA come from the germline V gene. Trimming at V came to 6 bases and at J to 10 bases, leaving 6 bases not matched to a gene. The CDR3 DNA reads TGCAGCGTCCTGATGACAGGGGGAGCTTTCTTT. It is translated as CSVLMTGGAFF.

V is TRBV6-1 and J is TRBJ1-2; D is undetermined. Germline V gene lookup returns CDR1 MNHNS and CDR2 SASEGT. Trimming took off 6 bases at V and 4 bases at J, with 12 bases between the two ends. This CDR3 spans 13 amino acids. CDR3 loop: CASSGLERYGYTF. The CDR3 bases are TGTGCCAGCAGCGGACTGGAGCGCTATGGCTACACCTTC.

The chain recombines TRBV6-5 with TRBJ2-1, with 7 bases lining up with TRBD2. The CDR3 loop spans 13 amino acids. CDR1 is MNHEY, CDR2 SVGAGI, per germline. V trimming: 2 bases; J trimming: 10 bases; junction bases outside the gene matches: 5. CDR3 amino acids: CASSYPGGSEQFF. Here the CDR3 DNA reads TGTGCCAGCAGTTACCCCGGGGGGTCGGAGCAGTTCTTC.

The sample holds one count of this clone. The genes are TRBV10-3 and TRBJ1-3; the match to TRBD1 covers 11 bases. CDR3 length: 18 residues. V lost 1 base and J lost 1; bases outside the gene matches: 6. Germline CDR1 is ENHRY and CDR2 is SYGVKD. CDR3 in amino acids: CAISELGQGEDSGNTIYF. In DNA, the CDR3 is TGTGCCATCAGTGAGTTGGGACAGGGGGAAGATTCTGGAAACACCATATATTTT.